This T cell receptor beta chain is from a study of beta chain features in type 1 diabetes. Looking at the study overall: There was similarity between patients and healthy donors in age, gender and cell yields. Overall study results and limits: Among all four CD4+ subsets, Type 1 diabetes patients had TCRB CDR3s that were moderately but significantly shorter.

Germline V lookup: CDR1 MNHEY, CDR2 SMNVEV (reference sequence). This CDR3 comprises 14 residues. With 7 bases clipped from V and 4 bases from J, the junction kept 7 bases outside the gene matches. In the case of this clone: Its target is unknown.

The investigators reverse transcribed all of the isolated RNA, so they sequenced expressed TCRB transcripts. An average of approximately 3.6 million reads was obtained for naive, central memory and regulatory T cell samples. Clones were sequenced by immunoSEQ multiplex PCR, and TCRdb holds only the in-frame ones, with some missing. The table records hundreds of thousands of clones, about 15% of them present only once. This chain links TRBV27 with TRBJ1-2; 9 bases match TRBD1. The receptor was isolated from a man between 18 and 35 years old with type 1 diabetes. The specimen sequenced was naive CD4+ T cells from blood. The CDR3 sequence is CASTPNRGLYGYTF. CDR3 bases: TGTGCCAGCACCCCGAACAGGGGGCTCTATGGCTACACCTTC.